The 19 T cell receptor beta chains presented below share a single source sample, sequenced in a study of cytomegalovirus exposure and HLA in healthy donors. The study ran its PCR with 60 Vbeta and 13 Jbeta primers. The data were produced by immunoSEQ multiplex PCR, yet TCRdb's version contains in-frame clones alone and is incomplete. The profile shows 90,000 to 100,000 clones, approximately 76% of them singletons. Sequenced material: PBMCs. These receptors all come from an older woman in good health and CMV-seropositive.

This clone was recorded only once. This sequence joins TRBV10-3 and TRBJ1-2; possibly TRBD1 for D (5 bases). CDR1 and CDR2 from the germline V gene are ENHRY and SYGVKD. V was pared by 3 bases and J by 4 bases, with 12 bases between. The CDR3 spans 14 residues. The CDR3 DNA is TGTGCCATCAGTGACGGGGGTGCTCGCTATGGCTACACCTTC. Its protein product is CAISDGGARYGYTF.

CDR3 in DNA: TGTGCCAGCAGCGAGATCTCAGGAGGCGGCTACACCTTC. Residues: CASSEISGGGYTF. This chain connects TRBV6-5 to TRBJ1-2; unclear D gene. CDR1 MNHEY and CDR2 SVGAGI come from the germline V gene. The CDR3 covers 13 residues. V was trimmed by 6 bases and J by 8 bases, leaving 16 bases between them.

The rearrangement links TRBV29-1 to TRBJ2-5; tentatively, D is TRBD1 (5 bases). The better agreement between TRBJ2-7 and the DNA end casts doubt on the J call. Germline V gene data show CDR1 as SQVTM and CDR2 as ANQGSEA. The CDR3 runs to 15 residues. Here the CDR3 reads CSVIFPDNNSYEQYF. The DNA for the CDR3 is TGCAGCGTCATTTTCCCGGACAATAACTCCTACGAGCAGTACTTC.

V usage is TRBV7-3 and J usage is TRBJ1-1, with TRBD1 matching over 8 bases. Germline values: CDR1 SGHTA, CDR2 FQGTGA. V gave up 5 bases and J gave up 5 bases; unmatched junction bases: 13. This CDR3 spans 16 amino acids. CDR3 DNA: TGTGCCAGCAGCCAAGAGCCACAGGGGGTTGGTACTGAAGCTTTCTTT. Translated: CASSQEPQGVGTEAFF.

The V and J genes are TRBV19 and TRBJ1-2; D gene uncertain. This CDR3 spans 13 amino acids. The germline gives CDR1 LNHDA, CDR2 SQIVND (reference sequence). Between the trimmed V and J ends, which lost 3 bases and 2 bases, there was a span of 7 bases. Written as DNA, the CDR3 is TGTGCCAGTAGTATTTCCGCGAACTATGGCTACACCTTC. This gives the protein CASSISANYGYTF.

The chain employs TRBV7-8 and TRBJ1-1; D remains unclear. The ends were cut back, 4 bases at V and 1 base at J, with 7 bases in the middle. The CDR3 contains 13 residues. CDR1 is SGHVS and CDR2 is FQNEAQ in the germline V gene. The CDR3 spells CASSSARNTEAFF. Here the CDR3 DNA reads TGTGCCAGCAGCTCAGCGCGGAACACTGAAGCTTTCTTT.

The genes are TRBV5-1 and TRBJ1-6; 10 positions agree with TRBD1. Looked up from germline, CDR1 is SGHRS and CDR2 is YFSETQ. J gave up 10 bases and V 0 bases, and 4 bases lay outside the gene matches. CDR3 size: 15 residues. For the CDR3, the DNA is TGCGCCAGCAGCTTGGGGACAGGGGGTATCTCACCCCTCCACTTT. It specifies CASSLGTGGISPLHF.

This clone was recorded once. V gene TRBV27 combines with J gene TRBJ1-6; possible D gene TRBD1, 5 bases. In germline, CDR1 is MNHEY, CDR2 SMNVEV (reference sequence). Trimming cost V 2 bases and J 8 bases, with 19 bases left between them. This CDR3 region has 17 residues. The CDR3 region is CASSLVRPDQGYSPLHF. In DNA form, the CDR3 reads TGTGCCAGCAGTTTAGTTCGTCCGGACCAGGGATATTCACCCCTCCACTTT.

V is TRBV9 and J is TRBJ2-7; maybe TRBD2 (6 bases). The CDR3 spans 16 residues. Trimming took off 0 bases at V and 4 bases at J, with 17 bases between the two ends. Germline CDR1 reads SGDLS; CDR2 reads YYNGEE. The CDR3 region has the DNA TGTGCCAGCAGCGTAGGGATGTTAGCGGAACATTACGAGCAGTACTTC. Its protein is CASSVGMLAEHYEQYF.

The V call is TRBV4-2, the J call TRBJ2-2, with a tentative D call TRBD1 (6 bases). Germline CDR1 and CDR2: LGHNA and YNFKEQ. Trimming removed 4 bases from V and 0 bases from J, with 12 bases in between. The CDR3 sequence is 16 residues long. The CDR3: CASSPGAGANTGELFF. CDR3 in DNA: TGTGCCAGCAGCCCTGGCGCAGGGGCGAACACCGGGGAGCTGTTTTTT.

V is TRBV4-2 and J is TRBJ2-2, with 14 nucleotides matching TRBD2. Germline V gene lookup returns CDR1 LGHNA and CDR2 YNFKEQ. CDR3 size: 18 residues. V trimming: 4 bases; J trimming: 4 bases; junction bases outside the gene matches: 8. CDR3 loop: CASSLGTSGSFGTGELFF. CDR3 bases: TGTGCCAGCAGCCTCGGGACTAGCGGGAGTTTTGGCACCGGGGAGCTGTTTTTT.

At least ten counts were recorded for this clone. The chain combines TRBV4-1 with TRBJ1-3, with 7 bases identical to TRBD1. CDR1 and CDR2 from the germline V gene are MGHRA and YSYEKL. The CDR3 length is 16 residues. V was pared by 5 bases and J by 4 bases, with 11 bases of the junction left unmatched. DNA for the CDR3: TGCGCCAGCAGCTTTTATTCGACAGGGTCCGGAAACACCATATATTTT. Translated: CASSFYSTGSGNTIYF.

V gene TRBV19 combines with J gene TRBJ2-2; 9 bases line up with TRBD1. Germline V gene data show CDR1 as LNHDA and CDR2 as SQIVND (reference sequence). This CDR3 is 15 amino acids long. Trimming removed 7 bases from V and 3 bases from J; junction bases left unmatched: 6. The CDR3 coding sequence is TGTGCCAGTATCAGGGGACAGGGTTACACCGGGGAGCTGTTTTTT. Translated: CASIRGQGYTGELFF.

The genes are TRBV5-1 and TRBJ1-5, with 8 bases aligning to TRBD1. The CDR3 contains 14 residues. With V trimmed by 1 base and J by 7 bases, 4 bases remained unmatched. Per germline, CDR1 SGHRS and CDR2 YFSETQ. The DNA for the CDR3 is TGCGCCAGCAGCTTGTCGACAGGGGAACAGCCCCAGCATTTT. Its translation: CASSLSTGEQPQHF.

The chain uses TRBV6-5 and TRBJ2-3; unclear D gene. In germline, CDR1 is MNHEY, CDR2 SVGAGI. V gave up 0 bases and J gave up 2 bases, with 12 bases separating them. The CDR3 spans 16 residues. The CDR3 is CASSYSVLTVTDTQYF. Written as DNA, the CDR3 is TGTGCCAGCAGTTACTCCGTATTAACAGTCACAGATACGCAGTATTTT.

The CDR3 DNA reads as TGCAGCGCTGCGAAACTCGGAGGGGACACTGAAGCTTTCTTT. It yields the protein CSAAKLGGDTEAFF. The chain employs TRBV29-1 and TRBJ1-1, with D maybe TRBD1 (5 bases). Trimming pared 7 bases from V and 3 bases from J, leaving 18 bases between. The CDR3 is made up of 14 amino acids. CDR1 SQVTM and CDR2 ANQGSEA come from the germline V gene.

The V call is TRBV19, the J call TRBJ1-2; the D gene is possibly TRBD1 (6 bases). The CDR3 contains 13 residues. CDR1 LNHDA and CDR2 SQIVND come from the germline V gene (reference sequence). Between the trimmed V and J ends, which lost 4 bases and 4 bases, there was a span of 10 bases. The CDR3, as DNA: TGTGCCAGTAGTAACAGGGATCTCTATGGCTACACCTTC. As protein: CASSNRDLYGYTF.

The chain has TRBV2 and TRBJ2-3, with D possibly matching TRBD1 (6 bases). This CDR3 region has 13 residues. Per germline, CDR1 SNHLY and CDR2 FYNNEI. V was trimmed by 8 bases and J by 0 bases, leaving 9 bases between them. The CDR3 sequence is CASGTLSTDTQYF. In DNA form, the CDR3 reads TGTGCCAGCGGGACACTCAGCACAGATACGCAGTATTTT.

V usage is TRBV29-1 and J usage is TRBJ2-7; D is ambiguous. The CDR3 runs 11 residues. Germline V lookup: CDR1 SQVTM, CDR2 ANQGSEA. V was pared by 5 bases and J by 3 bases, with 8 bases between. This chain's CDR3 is CSVYLFYEQYF. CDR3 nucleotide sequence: TGCAGCGTTTACTTATTCTACGAGCAGTACTTC.